The clone carrying this T cell receptor (beta chain) occurred once. What it binds is not known. This specimen belongs to a study of radiation and T cells in renal cell carcinoma. Study in general: Nephrectomy followed 15 Gy stereotactic body radiation by 4 weeks. The study, taken as a whole, reports: No pretreatment tumor biopsies were available for baseline clonotypes.

Germline V gene lookup returns CDR1 MNHNY and CDR2 SVGAGI (reference sequence). This CDR3 has 15 amino acids. V gave up 4 bases and J gave up 5 bases; unmatched junction bases: 7. Time point denoted: blood 2 weeks post-SBRT. Treatment of the sample: 15 Gy SBRT to primary tumor, nephrectomy 4 weeks later. Clear cell pathology was present in this patient's renal cell carcinoma. The assay was immunoSEQ multiplex PCR, and TCRdb's table has in-frame clones only and misses some. The sample consists of about 150,000 clones, approximately 86% of them appearing once. The sample consisted of blood, taken from a patient whose treatment included radiotherapy and nephrectomy. The sequence derives from a woman aged 45 to 65 with renal cell carcinoma. The V and J genes are TRBV6-6 and TRBJ1-2, with 10 nucleotides matching TRBD1. The CDR3 sequence: CASSLMGQGFYGYTF. The CDR3 DNA reads as TGTGCCAGCAGTTTAATGGGACAGGGGTTTTATGGCTACACCTTC.